This T cell receptor beta chain emerged from a study of T-cell reconstitution after alpha-beta-depleted transplantation in children. TCRbeta library preparation incorporated unique molecular identifiers. One entry per CDR3 protein, called by TCRdb with MiXCR from the PCR reads. The repertoire has over 550,000 distinct CDR3 sequences, roughly 10% of them found once; the top ten carry less than 4.5%. The sample holds a few counts of this clonotype. The germline V gene encodes CDR1 SGDLS and CDR2 YYNGEE. V was clipped by 2 bases and J by 1 base, with 6 bases between them. The CDR3 contains 13 residues. V usage is TRBV9 and J usage is TRBJ1-1; a weak D match, TRBD1 (5 bases). The sequence was obtained from a human donor who donated a stem cell graft to a child with acute myeloid leukemia. The material sequenced was PBMCs from the stem cell graft donor, taken from the stem cell graft. CDR3 region: CASSVGANTEAFF. For the CDR3, the DNA is TGTGCCAGCAGCGTTGGGGCGAACACTGAAGCTTTCTTT.